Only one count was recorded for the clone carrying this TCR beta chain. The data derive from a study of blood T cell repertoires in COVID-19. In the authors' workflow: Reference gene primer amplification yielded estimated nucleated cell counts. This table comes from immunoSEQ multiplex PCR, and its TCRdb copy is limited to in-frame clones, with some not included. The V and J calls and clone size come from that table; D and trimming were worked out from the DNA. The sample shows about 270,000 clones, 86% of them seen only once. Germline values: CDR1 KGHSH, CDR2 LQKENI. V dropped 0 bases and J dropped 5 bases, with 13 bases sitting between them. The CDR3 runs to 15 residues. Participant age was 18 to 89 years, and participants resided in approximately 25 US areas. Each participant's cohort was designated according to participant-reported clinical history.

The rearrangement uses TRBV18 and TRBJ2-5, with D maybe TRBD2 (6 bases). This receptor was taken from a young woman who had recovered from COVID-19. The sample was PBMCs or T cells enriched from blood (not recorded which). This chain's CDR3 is CASSPPVLADETQYF. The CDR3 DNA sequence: TGTGCCAGCTCACCACCGGTTTTAGCGGACGAGACCCAGTACTTC.